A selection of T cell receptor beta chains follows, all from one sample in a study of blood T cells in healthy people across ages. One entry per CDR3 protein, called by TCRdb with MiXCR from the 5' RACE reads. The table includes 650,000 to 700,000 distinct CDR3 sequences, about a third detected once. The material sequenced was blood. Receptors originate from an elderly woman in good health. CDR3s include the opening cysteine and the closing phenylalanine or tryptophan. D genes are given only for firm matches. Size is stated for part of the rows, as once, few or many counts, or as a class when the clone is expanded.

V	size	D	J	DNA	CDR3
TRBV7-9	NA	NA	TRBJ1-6	TGTGCCAGCAGCCCAAGCGGGGGGCTTAATTCACCCCTCCACTTT	CASSPSGGLNSPLHF
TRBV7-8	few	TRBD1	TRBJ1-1	TGTGCCAGCAACTCACAGGGGGCTGAAGCTTTCTTT	CASNSQGAEAFF
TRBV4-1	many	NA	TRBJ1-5	TGCGCCAGCAGCCAGACCATCCCGGAGCCCCAGCATTTT	CASSQTIPEPQHF
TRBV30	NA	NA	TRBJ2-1	TGTGCCTGGAGTACAGTCAATGAGCAGTTCTTC	CAWSTVNEQFF
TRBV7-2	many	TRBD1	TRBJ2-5	TGTGCCAGCAGCATCGGACAGGGGGCGCTTCTAGAGACCCAGTACTTC	CASSIGQGALLETQYF
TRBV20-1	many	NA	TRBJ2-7	TGCAGTGCTAGTTCCCGGGACTACGAGCAGTACTTC	CSASSRDYEQYF
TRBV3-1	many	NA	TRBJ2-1	TGTGCCAGCAGCCAAGGTCTTCCCCCCAATGAGCAGTTCTTC	CASSQGLPPNEQFF
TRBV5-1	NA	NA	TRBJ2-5	TGCGCCAGCAGTGTGGACAGGCCCGGGGGGGAGCAGTACTTC	CASSVDRPGGEQYF
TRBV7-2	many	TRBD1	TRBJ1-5	TGTGCCAGCAGCCGGGAACAGGGGGCAGGTCAGCCCCAGCATTTT	CASSREQGAGQPQHF
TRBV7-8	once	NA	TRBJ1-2	TGTGCCAGCAGCCTCCGGGCGGGGAAGGATGATGGCTGCACCTTC	CASSLRAGKDDGCTF
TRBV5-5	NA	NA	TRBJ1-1	TGTGCCAGCAGAACCACCGGGGGAAAGGCTATGAACACTGAAGCTTTCTTT	CASRTTGGKAMNTEAFF
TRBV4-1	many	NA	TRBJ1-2	TGCGCCAGCAGCCGCGCCGGGACCAACTATGGCTACACCTTC	CASSRAGTNYGYTF
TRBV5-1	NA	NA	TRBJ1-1	TGCGCCAGCAGCGAAGGACAGCTGAACACTGAAGCTTTCTTT	CASSEGQLNTEAFF
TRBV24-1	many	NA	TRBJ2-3	TGTGCCACCAGTGATTGGGGGGGCGGCACAGATACGCAGTATTTT	CATSDWGGGTDTQYF
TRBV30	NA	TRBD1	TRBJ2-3	TGTGCCTGGAGTCGGGGACAGCTGATCACAGATACGCAGTATTTT	CAWSRGQLITDTQYF
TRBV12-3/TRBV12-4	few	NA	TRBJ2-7	TGTGCCAGCAGTTTAGGGCCAAGCTCCTACAATGAGCAGTACTTC	CASSLGPSSYNEQYF
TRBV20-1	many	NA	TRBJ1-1	TGCAGTGCTGGGGGCATCACTGAAGCTTTCTTT	CSAGGITEAFF
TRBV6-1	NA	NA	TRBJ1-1	TGTGCCAGCAGTCGTAGGGGCGGCTGGGACACTGAAGCTTTCTTT	CASSRRGGWDTEAFF
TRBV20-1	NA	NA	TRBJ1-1	TGCAGTGCTCATGACGATATGAACACTGAAGCTTTCTTT	CSAHDDMNTEAFF
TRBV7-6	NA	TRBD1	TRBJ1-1	TGTGCCAGCAGCATCGGACAGGCCACTGAAGCTTTCTTT	CASSIGQATEAFF
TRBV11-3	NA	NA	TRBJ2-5	TGTGCCAGCAGCCCGACGGCGGGCGCAGAGACCCAGTACTTC	CASSPTAGAETQYF
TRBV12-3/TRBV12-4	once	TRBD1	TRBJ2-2	TGTGCCAGCAGTCGACAGGGGTCGAACACCGGGGAGCTGTTTTTT	CASSRQGSNTGELFF
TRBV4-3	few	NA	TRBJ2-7	TGCGCCAGCAGCCAAGATCGGCGGGGTCCCTACGAGCAGTACTTC	CASSQDRRGPYEQYF
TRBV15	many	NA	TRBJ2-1	TGTGCCACCAGCGGTGAAACAGGGTACAATGAGCAGTTCTTC	CATSGETGYNEQFF
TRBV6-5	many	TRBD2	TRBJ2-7	TGTGCCAGCAGTTACTCTCGTTCTAACGGGGGGACCTCCTACGAGCAGTACTTC	CASSYSRSNGGTSYEQYF
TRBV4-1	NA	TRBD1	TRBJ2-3	TGCGCCAGCAGCCAGGAGGACAGGGGCACAGATACGCAGTATTTT	CASSQEDRGTDTQYF
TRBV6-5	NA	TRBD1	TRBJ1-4	TGTGCCAGTTCGGGACAGTTTAATGAAAAACGGTTTTTT	CASSGQFNEKRFF
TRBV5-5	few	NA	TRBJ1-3	TGTGCCAGCAGCTTGCACTCTGGAAACACCATATATTTT	CASSLHSGNTIYF
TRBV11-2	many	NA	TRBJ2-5	TGTGCCAGCAGCCTCGGACAGACGAAGTACTTC	CASSLGQTKYF
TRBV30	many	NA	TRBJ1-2	TGTGCCCAGAGATACTCGACAGTCCTCGACGGCTACACCTTC	CAQRYSTVLDGYTF
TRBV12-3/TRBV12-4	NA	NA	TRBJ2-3	TGTGCCAGCAGTTTAATAGCAGATGCGCAGTATTTT	CASSLIADAQYF
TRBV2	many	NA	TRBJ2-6	TGTGCCAGCAGTGTTGGGGCCAACGTCCTGACTTTC	CASSVGANVLTF
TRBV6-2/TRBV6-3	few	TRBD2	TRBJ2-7	TGTGCCAGCCACCCGGCTAGCGGGGGGGCCTACAATGAGCAGTACTTC	CASHPASGGAYNEQYF
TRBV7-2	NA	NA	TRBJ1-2	TGTGCCAGCAGCTCACCCGGCAGGGCACTTTATGGCTACACCTTC	CASSSPGRALYGYTF
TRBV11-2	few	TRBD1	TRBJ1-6	TGTGCCAGCAGTAATCATCCGGGACAGGGGAGGAATTCACCCCTCCACTTT	CASSNHPGQGRNSPLHF
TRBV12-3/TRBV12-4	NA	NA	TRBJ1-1	TGTGCCGGCTTTCCGGGACACGGCACTGAAGCTTTCTTT	CAGFPGHGTEAFF
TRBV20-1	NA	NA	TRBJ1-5	TGCAGTGCTAGAGAAGCAGGGTTGGGTCAGCCCCAGCATTTT	CSAREAGLGQPQHF
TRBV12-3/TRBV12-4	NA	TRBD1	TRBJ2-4	TGTGCCAGCAGTTTTGTAGGGGACAGGGTGATTAGAAACATTCAGTACTTC	CASSFVGDRVIRNIQYF
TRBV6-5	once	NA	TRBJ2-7	TGTGCCAGCAGTTACTCTACGGGGTTCGAGCAGTACTTC	CASSYSTGFEQYF
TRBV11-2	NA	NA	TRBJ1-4	TGTGCCAGCAGCCCACGGGCACGGCTGGAAAAACTGTTTTTT	CASSPRARLEKLFF
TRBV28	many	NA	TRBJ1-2	TGTGCCAGTAGCGCCCAGGGGACTAACTATGGCTACACCTTC	CASSAQGTNYGYTF
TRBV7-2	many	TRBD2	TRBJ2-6	TGTGCCAGCAGCTTAGGACTAGCGGGGCTCTCTGGGGCCAACGTCCTGACTTTC	CASSLGLAGLSGANVLTF
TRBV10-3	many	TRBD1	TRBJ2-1	TGTGCCATCAGTGAGAGATGGACAGGGGATCACAATGAGCAGTTCTTC	CAISERWTGDHNEQFF
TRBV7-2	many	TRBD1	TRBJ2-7	TGTGCCAGCAGCTTAGAGGGACAGAACTCCTACGAGCAGTACTTC	CASSLEGQNSYEQYF
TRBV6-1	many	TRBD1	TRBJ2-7	TGTGCCAGCATACTCGACAGGGTGGTCGACGAGCAGTACTTC	CASILDRVVDEQYF
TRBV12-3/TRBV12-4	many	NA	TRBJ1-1	TGTGCCAGCAGGCCTACGGGACGGGGACCTGAAGCTTTCTTT	CASRPTGRGPEAFF
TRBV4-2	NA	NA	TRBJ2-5	TGTGCCAGCAGCCCCTCGGACGGAGCGTACCAAGAGACCCAGTACTTC	CASSPSDGAYQETQYF
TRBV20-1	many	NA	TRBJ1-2	TGCAGCACGCTGGACAGCCGATATGGCTACACCTTC	CSTLDSRYGYTF
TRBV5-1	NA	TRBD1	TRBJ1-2	TGCGCCAGCAGGACTGGACAGGGCGGTGGCTACACCTTC	CASRTGQGGGYTF
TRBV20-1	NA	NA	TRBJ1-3	TGCAGTGCTAGAGATGCCCAGAAAGTCTCTGGAAACACCATATATTTT	CSARDAQKVSGNTIYF
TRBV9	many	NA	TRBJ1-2	TGTGCCAGCAGCGTAGCTCAGGGACCCCTAGGAGGCTACACCTTC	CASSVAQGPLGGYTF
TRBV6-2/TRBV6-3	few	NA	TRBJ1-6	TGTGCCAGCAGTTACCCTGGAGGCTTGAGCTCCTATAATTCACCCCTCCACTTT	CASSYPGGLSSYNSPLHF
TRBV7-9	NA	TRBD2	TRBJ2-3	TGTGCCAGCAGCTTAGCGACTAGCAAGGGTCACACAGATACGCAGTATTTT	CASSLATSKGHTDTQYF
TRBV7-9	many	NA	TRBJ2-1	TGTGCCAGCAGCTTTACCGGTAGGGGCTACAATGAGCAGTTCTTC	CASSFTGRGYNEQFF
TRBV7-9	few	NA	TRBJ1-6	TGTGCCAGCATCGACGGACGGAACTATAATTCACCCCTCCACTTT	CASIDGRNYNSPLHF
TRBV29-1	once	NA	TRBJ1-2	TGCAGCGTACGACGGACCGGGCCTAACTATGGCTACACCTTC	CSVRRTGPNYGYTF
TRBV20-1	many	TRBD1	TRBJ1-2	TGCAGTGCTGCAGGACAGGGGGGGAACTATGGCTACACCTTC	CSAAGQGGNYGYTF